The 16 T cell receptor beta chains below come from one sample, sequenced in a study of shared clonotypes between healthy human individuals. The naive CD8 subset, CD45RO-negative cells positively selected for CCR7, excluded terminally differentiated effector memory CD45RA+ cells. Data came from immunoSEQ multiplex PCR; TCRdb stores just in-frame clones and leaves some out. The table includes about 580,000 clones, 98% detected once. Sequencing was done on a sample of naive CD8+ T cells sorted from blood. The receptor source for this set is a man aged 25-45 years in good health.

The rearrangement joins TRBV5-6 to TRBJ2-7; 9 bases match TRBD1. The J segment lost 6 bases and the V segment lost 7 bases, leaving 11 bases of the junction unmatched. Germline CDR1 is SGHDT and CDR2 is YYEEEE. The CDR3 loop spans 14 amino acids. The CDR3 reads CASGKPDRGREQYF. The CDR3 bases are TGTGCCAGCGGCAAACCGGACAGGGGCCGCGAGCAGTACTTC. Based on the CDR3 plus reference TRBV5-6 and TRBJ2-7, the full variable domain is DAGVTQSPTHLIKTRGQQVTLRCSPKSGHDTVSWYQQALGQGPQFIFQYYEEEERQRGNFPDRFSGHQFPNYSSELNVNALLLGDSALYLCASGKPDRGREQYFGPGTRLTVT.

The chain combines TRBV6-1 with TRBJ2-7, with 8 bases aligning to TRBD2. The CDR3 is 14 amino acids. V gave up 6 bases and J gave up 3 bases; unmatched junction bases: 7. CDR1 is MNHNS, CDR2 SASEGT, per germline. The CDR3 spells CASSHGTSGYEQYF. The CDR3 nucleotides are TGTGCCAGCAGCCACGGGACTAGTGGCTACGAGCAGTACTTC.

The V call is TRBV2, the J call TRBJ1-5; D is perhaps TRBD1 (5 bases). The V gene's germline CDR1 is SNHLY and CDR2 FYNNEI. Trimming took off 9 bases at V and 1 base at J, with 10 bases between the two ends. The CDR3 has 13 amino acids. The DNA for the CDR3 is TGTGCCAGTCAGGGACGGAGCAATCAGCCCCAGCATTTT. Its translation: CASQGRSNQPQHF.

As to this clone: The identical CDR3 is also encoded by other nucleotide sequences in the sample. The CDR3 coding sequence is TGTGCCAGCAGCTTATCACGGAACACTGAAGCTTTCTTT. As protein: CASSLSRNTEAFF. The chain couples TRBV5-5 to TRBJ1-1; D is undetermined. This CDR3 is built from 13 residues. The ends were cut back, 2 bases at V and 1 base at J, with 6 bases in the middle. The germline CDR1 and CDR2 sequences are SGHKS and YYEKEE (reference sequence).

V usage is TRBV9 and J usage is TRBJ2-7; possible D gene TRBD2, 6 bases. This CDR3 is built from 15 residues. Trimming shortened V by 4 bases and J by 0 bases, and 14 bases separated the two germline ends. The V gene's germline CDR1 is SGDLS and CDR2 YYNGEE. Here the CDR3 DNA reads TGTGCCAGCAGCCCTTCTAGCGCTTACTCCTACGAGCAGTACTTC. Protein: CASSPSSAYSYEQYF.

V gene TRBV9 combines with J gene TRBJ2-1; TRBD1 matches 7 bases. The CDR3 covers 12 residues. V shed 4 bases, J shed 8 bases, and the junction held 3 bases outside the gene matches. Germline V gives CDR1 SGDLS, CDR2 YYNGEE. CDR3 sequence reads: CASSLQGYEQFF. The CDR3 coding sequence is TGTGCCAGCAGCTTACAGGGGTATGAGCAGTTCTTC.

CDR3 sequence (DNA): TGTGCCAGCAGTTATGGACTAGCGGAGCCCTACGAGCAGTACTTC. It yields the protein CASSYGLAEPYEQYF. J is TRBJ2-7 and V is TRBV28; 10 bases are shared with TRBD2. The length of the CDR3 is 15 residues. Trimming at V came to 4 bases and at J to 2 bases, leaving 5 bases not matched to a gene. Germline assignment: CDR1 MDHEN and CDR2 SYDVKM.

The rearrangement joins TRBV6-5 to TRBJ2-2; 10 nucleotides line up with TRBD2. V trimming: 2 bases; J trimming: 4 bases; junction bases outside the gene matches: 4. The CDR3 length is 16 residues. Germline CDR1 MNHEY, CDR2 SVGAGI. The CDR3 DNA follows: TGTGCCAGCAGTTACGCTAGCGGGAGTCCCACCGGGGAGCTGTTTTTT. Protein product: CASSYASGSPTGELFF.

CDR3 amino acids: CASSYLWGYEQYF. The CDR3 DNA reads as TGTGCCAGCAGTTACTTGTGGGGCTACGAGCAGTACTTC. The V gene is TRBV6-5, the J gene TRBJ2-7; the D is unclear. With 1 base removed from V and 3 bases from J, the gap between germline ends came to 7 bases. The germline CDR1 and CDR2 sequences are MNHEY and SVGAGI. The CDR3 spans 13 residues.

The chain recombines TRBV7-9 with TRBJ2-1; D unresolved. CDR1 is SEHNR and CDR2 is FQNEAQ in the germline V gene (reference sequence). The CDR3 has 14 amino acids. Trimming removed 0 bases from V and 8 bases from J, with 11 bases in between. This CDR3 reads CASSLATPVDEQFF. The CDR3, as DNA: TGTGCCAGCAGCTTAGCAACCCCAGTAGATGAGCAGTTCTTC.

This chain's CDR3 is CASSPQGFPSGTPPDTQYF. The CDR3 DNA sequence: TGTGCCAGCAGCCCGCAGGGGTTCCCAAGCGGGACCCCCCCAGATACGCAGTATTTT. The chain combines TRBV21-1 with TRBJ2-3; the table calls TRBD2, which could not be checked here. TRBV21-1 is annotated as a pseudogene. The CDR3 sequence is 19 residues long.

In its sample, this clone was seen once. The chain combines TRBV6-5 with TRBJ2-2, with TRBD2 identical over 10 bases. Germline CDR1 reads MNHEY; CDR2 reads SVGAGI. Trimming took 2 bases from V and 4 from J; bases not matched to a gene: 4. The CDR3 has 16 residues. The CDR3 coding sequence is TGTGCCAGCAGTTACACCGGGACTAGCGCCACCGGGGAGCTGTTTTTT. Translating gives CASSYTGTSATGELFF.

This chain joins TRBV6-5 and TRBJ2-2; D may be TRBD1 or TRBD2 (7 bases each). V was clipped by 0 bases and J by 3 bases, with 11 bases between them. This CDR3 is 16 amino acids long. Germline V gene sequence: CDR1 MNHEY, CDR2 SVGAGI. The CDR3 nucleotides are TGTGCCAGCAGTTACTCGCCAGGGGGGGACACCGGGGAGCTGTTTTTT. Amino acid sequence: CASSYSPGGDTGELFF.

The chain couples TRBV5-4 to TRBJ2-7; 7 bases align to TRBD2. Germline CDR1 reads SGHNT; CDR2 reads YYREEE (reference sequence). The V and J ends lost 4 bases and 7 bases, in that order; junction bases with no gene match: 14. CDR3 size: 15 residues. The CDR3: CASSGGGTPAGEQYF. DNA of the CDR3: TGTGCCAGCAGCGGGGGAGGGACTCCCGCGGGAGAGCAGTACTTC.

Only one count was recorded for this clone. The chain employs TRBV19 and TRBJ2-7; 7 bases agree with TRBD1. Trimming at V came to 8 bases and at J to 0 bases, leaving 7 bases not matched to a gene. CDR1 and CDR2 from the germline V gene are LNHDA and SQIVND (reference sequence). CDR3 size: 14 residues. The CDR3 sequence is CASAPGTASYEQYF. DNA for the CDR3: TGTGCCAGTGCCCCCGGGACAGCCTCCTACGAGCAGTACTTC.

V gene TRBV29-1 combines with J gene TRBJ2-5, with D tentatively TRBD1 (6 bases). The CDR3 contains 14 residues. Trimming removed 6 bases from V and 3 bases from J, with 17 bases in between. Germline lookup yields CDR1 SQVTM and CDR2 ANQGSEA. The CDR3 sequence: CSVTEWGREETQYF. In nucleotides, the CDR3 is TGCAGCGTAACCGAGTGGGGGCGCGAAGAGACCCAGTACTTC.